This TCR beta chain was profiled in a study of T cells in tumors after PD-1 blockade. As for the study in general: Daily vismodegib 150 mg continued in a subset of anti-PD-1-treated patients.

Using immunoSEQ multiplex PCR, the repertoire was profiled, and TCRdb retains in-frame clones only, with some absent. The sample includes approximately 9,300 clones, 50% to 80% of them seen just once. Input was about 550 ng to 6,500 ng of genomic DNA from tumor or blood. Per germline, CDR1 SGHRS and CDR2 YFSETQ. This CDR3 comprises 14 residues. V was clipped by 0 bases and J by 8 bases, with 13 bases between them. This clone was found once. The chain employs TRBV5-1 and TRBJ2-3; a possible D gene is TRBD1 (6 bases). The TCR originated in a human donor with basal cell carcinoma. The sample consisted of tumor tissue, taken after anti-PD-1 treatment. The CDR3 DNA is TGCGCCAGCAGCTTGGTGGGGGCCTTGGGTACGCAGTATTTT. It translates to CASSLVGALGTQYF.